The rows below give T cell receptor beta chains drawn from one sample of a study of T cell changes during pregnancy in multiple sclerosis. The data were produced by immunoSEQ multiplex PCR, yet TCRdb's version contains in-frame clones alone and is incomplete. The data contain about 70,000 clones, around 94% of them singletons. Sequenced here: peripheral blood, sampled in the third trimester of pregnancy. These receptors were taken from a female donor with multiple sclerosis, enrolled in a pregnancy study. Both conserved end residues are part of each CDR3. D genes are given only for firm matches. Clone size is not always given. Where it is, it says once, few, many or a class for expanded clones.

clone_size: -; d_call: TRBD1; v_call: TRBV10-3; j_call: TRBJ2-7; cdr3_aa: CAIGMTGLEQYF; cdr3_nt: TGTGCCATCGGGATGACAGGGCTCGAGCAGTACTTC
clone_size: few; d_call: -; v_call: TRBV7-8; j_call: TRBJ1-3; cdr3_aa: CASSLNFGIYF; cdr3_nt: TGTGCCAGCAGCTTAAACTTCGGCATATATTTT
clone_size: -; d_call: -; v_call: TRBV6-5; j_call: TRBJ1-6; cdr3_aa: CASSYSSGVNSPLHF; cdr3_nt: TGTGCCAGCAGTTACTCATCCGGGGTCAATTCACCCCTCCACTTT
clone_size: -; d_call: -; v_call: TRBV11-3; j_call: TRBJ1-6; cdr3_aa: CASSPPGGTLSYNSPLHF; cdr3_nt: TGTGCCAGCAGCCCGCCGGGGGGGACCCTTTCCTATAATTCACCCCTCCACTTT
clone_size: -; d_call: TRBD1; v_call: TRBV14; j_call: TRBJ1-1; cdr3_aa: CASRLPGTGPGAEAFF; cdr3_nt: TGTGCCAGCAGACTACCCGGGACAGGGCCCGGGGCTGAAGCTTTCTTT
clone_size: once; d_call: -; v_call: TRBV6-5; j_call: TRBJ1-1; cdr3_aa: CASSARLNLNTEAFF; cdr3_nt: TGTGCCAGCTCCGCGCGCCTAAATTTGAACACTGAAGCTTTCTTT
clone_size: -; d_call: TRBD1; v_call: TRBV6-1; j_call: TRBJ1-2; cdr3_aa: CASRNSRGRDYGYTF; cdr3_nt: TGTGCCAGCAGGAACTCCAGGGGGCGGGACTATGGCTACACCTTC
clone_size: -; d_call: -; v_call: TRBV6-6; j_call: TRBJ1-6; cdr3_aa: CASSYSESRVNSPLHF; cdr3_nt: TGTGCCAGCAGTTACTCGGAATCCAGGGTTAATTCACCCCTCCACTTT
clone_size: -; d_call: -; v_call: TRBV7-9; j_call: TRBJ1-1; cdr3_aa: CASSPSFTEAFF; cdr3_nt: TGTGCCAGCAGCCCCTCTTTCACTGAAGCTTTCTTT
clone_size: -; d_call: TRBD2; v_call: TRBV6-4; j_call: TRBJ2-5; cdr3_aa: CASSETSGGIETQYF; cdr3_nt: TGTGCCAGCAGTGAGACTAGCGGGGGTATCGAGACCCAGTACTTC
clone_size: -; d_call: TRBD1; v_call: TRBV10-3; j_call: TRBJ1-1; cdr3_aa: CAIRGTGGTEAFF; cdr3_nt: TGTGCCATCAGGGGGACAGGGGGCACTGAAGCTTTCTTT
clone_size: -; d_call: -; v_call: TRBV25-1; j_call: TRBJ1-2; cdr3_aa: CASTPQGLGGYGYTF; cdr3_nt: TGTGCCAGCACTCCCCAGGGTTTAGGAGGGTATGGCTACACCTTC
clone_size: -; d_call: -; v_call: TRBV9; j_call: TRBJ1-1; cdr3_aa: CASSVGRVTEAFF; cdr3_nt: TGTGCCAGCAGCGTGGGGAGGGTCACTGAAGCTTTCTTT
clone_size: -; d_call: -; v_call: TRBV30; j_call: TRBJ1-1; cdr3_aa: CAWSPLVSEAFF; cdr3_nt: TGTGCCTGGAGTCCGTTAGTCTCTGAAGCTTTCTTT
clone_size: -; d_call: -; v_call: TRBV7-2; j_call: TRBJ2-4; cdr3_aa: CASSLTPGGGSAKNIQYF; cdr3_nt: TGTGCCAGCAGCTTAACCCCCGGAGGGGGCTCTGCCAAAAACATTCAGTACTTC
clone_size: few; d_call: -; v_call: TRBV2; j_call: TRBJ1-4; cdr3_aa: CASTWGGEKLFF; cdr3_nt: TGTGCCAGCACCTGGGGGGGGGAAAAACTGTTTTTT
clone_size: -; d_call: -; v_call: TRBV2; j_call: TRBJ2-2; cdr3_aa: CASSEQGITGELFF; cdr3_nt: TGTGCCAGCAGCGAGCAGGGAATCACCGGGGAGCTGTTTTTT